The sequence of this TCR beta chain was determined in a study of CD8+ T cells in alopecia areata. The CDR3 sequence is 15 residues long. With V trimmed by 8 bases and J by 0 bases, 7 bases remained unmatched. Treatment specified: oral pan-JAK inhibitor, 5-10 mg twice daily. Once RNA had been extracted, it was reverse transcribed into cDNA to act as the sequencing template. Assay used: immunoSEQ multiplex PCR; TCRdb lists only in-frame clones, some missing. This sample has approximately 90,000 clones, with over 70% found just once. This specimen was CD8+ T cells sorted from blood, taken at approximately week 42, from a patient treated with tofacitinib. The chain combines TRBV23-1 with TRBJ2-1; 7 bases are a match to TRBD1. TRBV23-1 qualifies as an ORF whose function is uncertain. The source is a human donor with alopecia areata. CDR3 sequence (DNA): TGCGCCAGCTCCACGGACAGGAGCTCCTACAATGAGCAGTTCTTC. Amino acid sequence: CASSTDRSSYNEQFF.